These T cell receptor beta chains were read from a single sample in a study of cytomegalovirus exposure and HLA in healthy donors. Clones were read by immunoSEQ multiplex PCR, and TCRdb kept only the in-frame ones, dropping some. This table has some 110,000 clones, 83% appearing once. Specimen: PBMCs. All receptors derive from a man younger than 35 in good health and CMV-seronegative. The CDR3 runs from the conserved cysteine through the conserved F or W. D genes are given only for firm matches.

D,length,V,J,CDR3
NA,12,TRBV27,TRBJ2-5,CASSYRGETQYF
NA,13,TRBV14,TRBJ2-7,CASSREIRGEQYF
TRBD2,15,TRBV27,TRBJ2-3,CATLPGTTNLDTQYF
TRBD1,16,TRBV19,TRBJ2-7,CATSVPRDRSPYEQYF
NA,13,TRBV28,TRBJ2-3,CASSPIAADTQYF
NA,14,TRBV28,TRBJ2-2,CASSERLPNGELFF
TRBD2,17,TRBV9,TRBJ2-7,CASSSPKGGTSDREQYF
TRBD1,12,TRBV19,TRBJ1-2,CASLTGHYGYTF
TRBD2,17,TRBV27,TRBJ2-1,CASSSYLGLAGGNEQFF
TRBD2,15,TRBV29-1,TRBJ2-3,CSVEDRGLETDTQYF
NA,18,TRBV4-2,TRBJ2-5,CASSVGKGAGMRQETQYF
TRBD2,15,TRBV28,TRBJ2-7,CASGANSGRANEQYF
NA,17,TRBV7-9,TRBJ2-5,CASSSLSRAGSGETQYF
TRBD1,16,TRBV6-5,TRBJ1-5,CASSYGYRGRNQPQHF
NA,11,TRBV7-2,TRBJ2-1,CASSSRDWLFF
TRBD1,17,TRBV6-1,TRBJ1-5,CASSARTGGLSNQPQHF
NA,14,TRBV19,TRBJ1-4,CASSPRLINEKLFF
NA,15,TRBV14,TRBJ2-7,CASSQGQQGSYEQYF
NA,16,TRBV14,TRBJ2-7,CASSQDRRASSYEQYF
TRBD2,15,TRBV5-1,TRBJ2-2,CASSTTSGSTGELFF
NA,16,TRBV7-9,TRBJ1-1,CASSAYMSARNTEAFF
NA,14,TRBV5-4,TRBJ1-6,CASSSGPDNSPLHF
TRBD1,15,TRBV7-2,TRBJ2-7,CASSLAADRGYEQYF
NA,14,TRBV11-3,TRBJ2-1,CASSPTGSYNEQFF
TRBD1,15,TRBV4-1,TRBJ1-1,CASSQWTGGWTEAFF
TRBD1,16,TRBV7-2,TRBJ1-1,CASSTFGTGVNTEAFF
TRBD1,16,TRBV5-1,TRBJ2-3,CASSLPRDRAVDTQYF
NA,15,TRBV28,TRBJ2-7,CASSLTVGARYEQYF
TRBD1,15,TRBV5-4,TRBJ2-7,CASSKTGTGFGEQYF
NA,13,TRBV29-1,TRBJ1-1,CSVAEGVVTEAFF
NA,15,TRBV7-8,TRBJ1-2,CASTPVGGYSGSYTF
NA,13,TRBV11-2,TRBJ2-3,CASSLAPVYTQYF
NA,15,TRBV18,TRBJ1-1,CASSAIAQGSTEAFF
NA,14,TRBV5-1,TRBJ2-7,CASSFPDTSYEQYF
TRBD1,12,TRBV19,TRBJ1-2,CASSIVTGGYTF
NA,18,TRBV19,TRBJ1-1,CASSIDSGAYPMNTEAFF
NA,14,TRBV19,TRBJ1-1,CASSIAWPNTEAFF
TRBD2,16,TRBV7-2,TRBJ2-1,CASNSGGSSGNNEQFF
TRBD2,14,TRBV25-1,TRBJ2-7,CASSAGTSGVEQYF
TRBD1,14,TRBV6-5,TRBJ2-7,CASSAGTGTYEQYF
NA,14,TRBV7-8,TRBJ1-1,CASSLRGGTPEAFF
NA,13,TRBV12-5,TRBJ2-2,CASGSLLTGELFF
NA,11,TRBV11-2,TRBJ2-2,CATTYPGELFF
NA,16,TRBV27,TRBJ2-3,CASSLAGPPFTDTQYF
NA,15,TRBV7-2,TRBJ1-1,CASSPLLTANTEAFF
NA,14,TRBV29-1,TRBJ2-3,CSVGARVDTDTQYF
TRBD2,16,TRBV5-1,TRBJ2-1,CASSRGGGRSQREQFF
NA,16,TRBV7-2,TRBJ1-4,CASSLLSVGVGEKLFF
NA,15,TRBV4-3,TRBJ1-2,CASSQVDQGGAGYTF
TRBD2,14,TRBV2,TRBJ2-2,CASLGLAGAGELFF
NA,14,TRBV7-9,TRBJ2-3,CASSFEMETDTQYF
TRBD2,14,TRBV7-3,TRBJ2-2,CASRTSGLVGELFF
TRBD2,13,TRBV7-2,TRBJ2-1,CASSLAQWEGQFF
TRBD2,13,TRBV28,TRBJ2-7,CASSFGGGYEQYF